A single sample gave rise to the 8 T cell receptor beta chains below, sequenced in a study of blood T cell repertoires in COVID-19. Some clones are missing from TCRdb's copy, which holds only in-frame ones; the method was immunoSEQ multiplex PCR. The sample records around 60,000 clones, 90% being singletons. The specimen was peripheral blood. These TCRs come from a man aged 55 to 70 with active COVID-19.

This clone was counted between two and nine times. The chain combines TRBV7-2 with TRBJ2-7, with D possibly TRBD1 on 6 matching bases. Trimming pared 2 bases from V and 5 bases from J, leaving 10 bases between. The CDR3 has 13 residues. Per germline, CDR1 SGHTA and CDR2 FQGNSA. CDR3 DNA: TGTGCCAGCAGCTTACAGGGGAGCGACGAGCAGTACTTC. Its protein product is CASSLQGSDEQYF.

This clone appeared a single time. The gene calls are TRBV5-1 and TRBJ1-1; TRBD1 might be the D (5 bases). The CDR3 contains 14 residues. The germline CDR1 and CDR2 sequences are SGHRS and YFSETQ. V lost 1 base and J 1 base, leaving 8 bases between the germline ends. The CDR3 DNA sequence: TGCGCCAGCAGCTTGAACCAGGGGAACACTGAAGCTTTCTTT. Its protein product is CASSLNQGNTEAFF.

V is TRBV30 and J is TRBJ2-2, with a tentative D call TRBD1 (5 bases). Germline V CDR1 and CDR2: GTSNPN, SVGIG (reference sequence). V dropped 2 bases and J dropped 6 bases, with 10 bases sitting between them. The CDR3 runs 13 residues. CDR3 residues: CAWSTWGPGELFF. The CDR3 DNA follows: TGTGCCTGGAGTACGTGGGGCCCCGGGGAGCTGTTTTTT.

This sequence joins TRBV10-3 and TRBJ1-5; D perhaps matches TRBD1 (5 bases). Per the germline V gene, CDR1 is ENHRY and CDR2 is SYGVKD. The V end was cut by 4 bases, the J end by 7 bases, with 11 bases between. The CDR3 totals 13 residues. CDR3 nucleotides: TGTGCCATCAGTGGGGGGGTAGGACAGCCCCAGCATTTT. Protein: CAISGGVGQPQHF.

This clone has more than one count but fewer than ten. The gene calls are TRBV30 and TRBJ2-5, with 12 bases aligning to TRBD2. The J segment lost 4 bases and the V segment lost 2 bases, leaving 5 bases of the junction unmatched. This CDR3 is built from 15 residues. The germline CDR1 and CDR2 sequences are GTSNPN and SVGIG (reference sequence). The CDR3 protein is CAWSLAGGATETQYF. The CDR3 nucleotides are TGTGCCTGGAGTCTAGCGGGGGGGGCGACAGAGACCCAGTACTTC. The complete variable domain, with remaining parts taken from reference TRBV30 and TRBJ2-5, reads SQTIHQWPATLVQPVGSPLSLECTVEGTSNPNLYWYRQAAGRGLQLLFYSVGIGQISSEVPQNLSASRPQDRQFILSSKKLLLSDSGFYLCAWSLAGGATETQYFGPGTRLLVL.

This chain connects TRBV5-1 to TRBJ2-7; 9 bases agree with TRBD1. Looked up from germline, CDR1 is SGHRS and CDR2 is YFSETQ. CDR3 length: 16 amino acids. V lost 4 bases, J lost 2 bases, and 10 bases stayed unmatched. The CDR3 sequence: CASSLYPGQGAYEQYF. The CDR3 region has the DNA TGCGCCAGCAGCCTCTACCCGGGACAGGGAGCCTACGAGCAGTACTTC.

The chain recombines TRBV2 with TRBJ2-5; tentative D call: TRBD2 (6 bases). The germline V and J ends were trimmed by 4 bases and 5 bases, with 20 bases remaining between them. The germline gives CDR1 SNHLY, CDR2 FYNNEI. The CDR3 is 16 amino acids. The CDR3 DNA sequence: TGTGCCAGCAGTGGCCCTAGCGTTGTCGCAGGGGAGACCCAGTACTTC. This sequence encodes CASSGPSVVAGETQYF.

CDR3 DNA: TGCGCCAGCAGCTTGGTGGGGGCAGGCGGTCAAGAGACCCAGTACTTC. Translated, it gives CASSLVGAGGQETQYF. The chain has TRBV5-1 and TRBJ2-5; perhaps TRBD1 as D (6 bases). Trimming removed 0 bases at V and 2 bases at J, with 14 bases between. CDR3 length: 16 amino acids. Germline V gene data show CDR1 as SGHRS and CDR2 as YFSETQ. The whole variable domain, filled in from reference TRBV5-1 and TRBJ2-5, reads KAGVTQTPRYLIKTRGQQVTLSCSPISGHRSVSWYQQTPGQGLQFLFEYFSETQRNKGNFPGRFSGRQFSNSRSEMNVSTLELGDSALYLCASSLVGAGGQETQYFGPGTRLLVL.